These 11 T cell receptor beta chains were sequenced from one sample in a study of blood T cell repertoires in COVID-19. Sequenced by immunoSEQ multiplex PCR; TCRdb stores in-frame clones only, minus some. This table has around 430,000 clones, 80% to 90% appearing once. The sequencing sample was made of PBMCs or T cells enriched from blood (not recorded which). These receptors all stem from a woman aged 45-65 years who had recovered from COVID-19.

The chain has TRBV14 and TRBJ2-5, with D uncertain. The V end lost 1 base, the J end lost 5 bases, and 11 bases lay between the germline ends. CDR1 is SGHDN, CDR2 FVKESK, per germline. This CDR3 has 14 residues. The DNA of the CDR3 is TGTGCCAGCAGCCAAGCTAACGATTGGGAGACCCAGTACTTC. This sequence encodes CASSQANDWETQYF. The entire variable domain, with the rest obtained from reference TRBV14 and TRBJ2-5, is as follows: EAGVTQFPSHSVIEKGQTVTLRCDPISGHDNLYWYRRVMGKEIKFLLHFVKESKQDESGMPNNRFLAERTGGTYSTLKVQPAELEDSGVYFCASSQANDWETQYFGPGTRLLVL.

The chain combines TRBV5-1 with TRBJ1-4, with D maybe TRBD1 (6 bases). The CDR3 has 14 residues. Per germline, CDR1 SGHRS and CDR2 YFSETQ. Deletions cut 4 bases from V and 6 bases from J, with 13 bases between. CDR3 in amino acids: CASSPTGFDEKLFF. CDR3 DNA: TGCGCCAGCAGCCCTACAGGGTTCGATGAAAAACTGTTTTTT.

The V gene is TRBV4-1, the J gene TRBJ2-7, with TRBD2 as a possible D gene (5 bases). The CDR3 extends over 17 amino acids. Trimming took 0 bases from V and 2 from J, leaving 17 bases between them. The germline V gene encodes CDR1 MGHRA and CDR2 YSYEKL. In DNA, the CDR3 is TGCGCCAGCAGCCAAGAAAGAGCGGATATAAGGCCCTACGAGCAGTACTTC. It yields the protein CASSQERADIRPYEQYF.

The chain joins TRBV7-2 to TRBJ1-2, with 7 bases identical to TRBD1. CDR3 length equals 13 residues. Looked up from germline, CDR1 is SGHTA and CDR2 is FQGNSA. V lost 3 bases to trimming and J lost 5 bases; unmatched junction nucleotides: 3. The CDR3 sequence: CASSFGQAYGYTF. The CDR3 DNA sequence: TGTGCCAGCAGCTTCGGACAGGCGTATGGCTACACCTTC.

The V and J genes are TRBV7-9 and TRBJ1-1; 8 bases are a match to TRBD1. The CDR3 loop spans 15 amino acids. From germline, CDR1 is SEHNR and CDR2 FQNEAQ (reference sequence). J was trimmed by 2 bases and V by 3 bases; bases with no gene match: 5. As DNA, the CDR3 is TGTGCCAGCAGCTTTACAGGGGGGAAAAACACTGAAGCTTTCTTT. Protein: CASSFTGGKNTEAFF.

J is TRBJ1-6 and V is TRBV30; no firm D call. The CDR3 has 13 residues. Per germline, CDR1 GTSNPN and CDR2 SVGIG (reference sequence). CDR3 sequence: CVGMTSYNSPLHF. The CDR3 nucleotides are TGTGTCGGGATGACCTCCTATAATTCACCCCTCCACTTT. Drawing the rest from reference TRBV30 and TRBJ1-6, the complete variable domain is SQTIHQWPATLVQPVGSPLSLECTVEGTSNPNLYWYRQAAGRGLQLLFYSVGIGQISSEVPQNLSASRPQDRQFILSSKKLLLSDSGFYLCVGMTSYNSPLHFGNGTRLTVT.

The CDR3 reads CASSSTGGPGELFF. DNA of the CDR3: TGTGCCAGCAGTAGTACAGGGGGACCCGGGGAGCTGTTTTTT. The chain couples TRBV6-2 or TRBV6-3 to TRBJ2-2; TRBD1 aligns across 8 bases. The CDR3 contains 14 residues. CDR1 is MNHEY, CDR2 SVGEGT, per germline. J gave up 6 bases and V 5 bases, and 5 bases lay outside the gene matches.

Only one count was recorded for this clone. The V and J genes are TRBV4-2 and TRBJ1-1; no clear D. Germline CDR1 reads LGHNA; CDR2 reads YNFKEQ. Trimming shortened V by 0 bases and J by 0 bases, and 8 bases separated the two germline ends. CDR3 length: 15 residues. CDR3 sequence reads: CASSQDRSMNTEAFF. The CDR3 bases are TGTGCCAGCAGCCAAGATCGGTCCATGAACACTGAAGCTTTCTTT.

This chain links TRBV2 with TRBJ1-2, with 9 bases matching TRBD1. CDR1 is SNHLY and CDR2 is FYNNEI in the germline V gene. The CDR3 spans 17 residues. Trimming at V came to 7 bases and at J to 4 bases, leaving 16 bases not matched to a gene. CDR3 bases: TGTGCCAGCATCCCGGAACAGGGGGCCCCCGGGTTCTATGGCTACACCTTC. It yields the protein CASIPEQGAPGFYGYTF.

The chain is built from TRBV9 and TRBJ2-1, with 7 positions matching TRBD2. The CDR3 has 14 residues. V lost 6 bases, J lost 6 bases, and 9 bases stayed unmatched. Germline lookup yields CDR1 SGDLS and CDR2 YYNGEE. CDR3 sequence (DNA): TGTGCCAGCAACAAGCGGGGATGGAGCAATGAGCAGTTCTTC. Amino acid sequence: CASNKRGWSNEQFF. Filled out from reference TRBV9 and TRBJ2-1, the complete variable domain reads DSGVTQTPKHLITATGQRVTLRCSPRSGDLSVYWYQQSLDQGLQFLIQYYNGEERAKGNILERFSAQQFPDLHSELNLSSLELGDSALYFCASNKRGWSNEQFFGPGTRLTVL.

The V gene is TRBV7-9, the J gene TRBJ1-2; tentative D call: TRBD1 (6 bases). The CDR3 is 16 residues long. V lost 4 bases and J lost 1, with 16 bases in between. Germline-derived CDR1 and CDR2 are SEHNR and FQNEAQ (reference sequence). In DNA form, the CDR3 reads TGTGCCAGCAGCTCCATCGCGGGGGGCCTTAACTATGGCTACACCTTC. It is translated as CASSSIAGGLNYGYTF.